This T cell receptor beta chain was documented in a study of blood T cell repertoires in COVID-19. Study in general: Specimens from acute and convalescent COVID-19 originated in the United States, Italy and Spain. Sources were T cells, B-cell-depleted T cells, or PBMCs; the material itself was cDNA or gDNA.

In the source study's methods: Reference gene primer amplification yielded estimated nucleated cell counts. The assay was immunoSEQ multiplex PCR, and TCRdb's table has in-frame clones only and misses some. V, J and clone size are those of that table, while D and trimming were read from the DNA. The sample includes 70,000 to 85,000 clones, around 88% of them seen just once. The CDR3 has 15 residues. V lost 1 base and J lost 7; bases outside the gene matches: 5. Germline CDR1 is LNHNV and CDR2 is YYDKDF (reference sequence). This TCR was recovered from a man older than 75 with active or convalescent COVID-19. The sample comprised peripheral blood. The genes are TRBV15 and TRBJ1-4, with 8 bases identical to TRBD1. Here the CDR3 reads CATSRGGQGGEKLFF. The DNA for the CDR3 is TGTGCCACCAGCAGAGGAGGACAGGGCGGTGAAAAACTGTTTTTT.